The next 16 T cell receptor beta chains were all read from a single sample in a study of T cell responses to AZD1222 COVID-19 vaccine. Profiled with immunoSEQ multiplex PCR; TCRdb holds only in-frame clones, not every one. The repertoire holds tens of thousands of clones, with 75% to 95% as singletons. Specimen: peripheral blood, collected 28 days after the second dose of the MenACWY control vaccine. The receptors originated from an adult who received the MenACWY meningococcal vaccine as a control.

This chain links TRBV6-6 with TRBJ2-7, with D unresolved. V lost 2 bases to trimming and J lost 3 bases, with 8 bases between them. Germline CDR1 reads MNHNY; CDR2 reads SVGAGI (reference sequence). The CDR3 totals 13 residues. The CDR3 DNA reads TGTGCCAGCAGTTACGGTATAGACTACGAGCAGTACTTC. Protein product: CASSYGIDYEQYF.

This clone showed up just once. The rearrangement links TRBV19 to TRBJ1-4, with 9 positions matching TRBD1. Trimming cost V 6 bases and J 8 bases; bases outside gene matches: 7. The germline CDR1 and CDR2 sequences are LNHDA and SQIVND (reference sequence). The CDR3 runs 14 residues. The DNA of the CDR3 is TGTGCCAGTAGCCACAGGGGGCGAGAGGAAAAACTGTTTTTT. Protein product: CASSHRGREEKLFF. The full variable domain, with the rest looked up from reference TRBV19 and TRBJ1-4, is DGGITQSPKYLFRKEGQNVTLSCEQNLNHDAMYWYRQDPGQGLRLIYYSQIVNDFQKGDIAEGYSVSREKKESFPLTVTSAQKNPTAFYLCASSHRGREEKLFFGSGTQLSVL.

The chain recombines TRBV18 with TRBJ1-4; 10 bases map to TRBD1. The germline V gene encodes CDR1 KGHSH and CDR2 LQKENI. After removal of 1 base from V and 8 bases from J, the junction contained 7 bases not matched to a gene. The CDR3 sequence is 16 residues long. The CDR3 is CASSPRGQGRGEKLFF. The CDR3 DNA is TGTGCCAGCTCACCACGGGGACAGGGGCGAGGGGAAAAACTGTTTTTT.

The chain employs TRBV4-1 and TRBJ2-4; TRBD1 matches at 8 bases. Germline trimming cut 0 bases from V and 1 base from J; bases unmatched to any gene: 5. This CDR3 comprises 17 residues. Germline V lookup: CDR1 MGHRA, CDR2 YSYEKL. The CDR3 bases are TGCGCCAGCAGCCAAGATCCAGGGGGCATGGCCAAAAACATTCAGTACTTC. Translation gives CASSQDPGGMAKNIQYF.

The rearrangement uses TRBV27 and TRBJ1-2; the D is unclear. V lost 7 bases and J 6 bases, leaving 12 bases between the germline ends. Germline V gene sequence: CDR1 MNHEY, CDR2 SMNVEV (reference sequence). The CDR3 is 12 residues long. CDR3 residues: CASKSGKDGYTF. As DNA, the CDR3 is TGTGCCAGCAAATCGGGAAAGGATGGCTACACCTTC.

V usage is TRBV11-2 and J usage is TRBJ1-2; D is unresolved. Trimming shortened V by 1 base and J by 6 bases, and 6 bases separated the two germline ends. Germline CDR1 reads SGHAT; CDR2 reads FQNNGV. The CDR3 consists of 12 residues. The CDR3 bases are TGTGCCAGCAGCTTAGGAGGAAATGGCTACACCTTC. Translating it yields CASSLGGNGYTF.

The rearrangement joins TRBV19 to TRBJ2-7, with D hard to call. The CDR3 length is 14 residues. V dropped 5 bases and J dropped 0 bases, with 11 bases sitting between them. The germline CDR1 and CDR2 sequences are LNHDA and SQIVND (reference sequence). The CDR3 sequence is CASSARPPSYEQYF. As DNA, the CDR3 is TGTGCCAGTAGTGCGAGGCCCCCCTCCTACGAGCAGTACTTC.

The chain joins TRBV6-4 to TRBJ1-1; a weak D match, TRBD1 (6 bases). This CDR3 is 13 amino acids long. V dropped 6 bases and J dropped 1 base, with 9 bases sitting between them. Germline V gene data show CDR1 as MRHNA and CDR2 as SNTAGT. CDR3 residues: CASRDSANTEAFF. In nucleotides, the CDR3 is TGTGCCAGCAGGGACAGTGCGAACACTGAAGCTTTCTTT.

This chain uses TRBV10-1 with TRBJ2-5, with TRBD1 matching 9 bases. The germline V gene has CDR1 WNHNN and CDR2 SYGVQD (reference sequence). The ends lost 5 bases at V and 4 bases at J; junction bases unmatched: 2. The CDR3 is 13 amino acids. The CDR3 region is CASSPGQGETQYF. CDR3 DNA: TGCGCCAGCAGTCCGGGACAGGGAGAGACCCAGTACTTC.

J is TRBJ2-1 and V is TRBV5-1; 13 bases match TRBD2. The J segment lost 8 bases and the V segment lost 4 bases, leaving 6 bases of the junction unmatched. The length of the CDR3 is 15 residues. Looked up from germline, CDR1 is SGHRS and CDR2 is YFSETQ. CDR3 amino acids: CASSLLAGGPDEQFF. CDR3 nucleotide sequence: TGCGCCAGCAGCCTACTAGCGGGAGGGCCGGATGAGCAGTTCTTC.

The rearrangement uses TRBV11-2 and TRBJ1-1, with 11 bases identical to TRBD1. The CDR3 runs to 18 residues. The germline CDR1 and CDR2 sequences are SGHAT and FQNNGV. Trimming cost V 0 bases and J 2 bases; bases outside gene matches: 8. The CDR3 here is CASSLDLGDRGSNTEAFF. In DNA, the CDR3 is TGTGCCAGCAGCTTAGATCTTGGGGACAGGGGGTCAAACACTGAAGCTTTCTTT.

V and J are TRBV19 and TRBJ2-7; TRBD2 aligns across 8 bases. The junction had 5 bases not matched to a gene; V was cut back by 3 bases and J by 7 bases. CDR1 and CDR2 (germline): LNHDA, SQIVND (reference sequence). The CDR3 has 13 residues. The CDR3 here is CASSIGAGVEQYF. The DNA for the CDR3 is TGTGCCAGTAGTATTGGAGCGGGAGTTGAGCAGTACTTC.

This chain joins TRBV2 and TRBJ1-3; 7 bases map to TRBD1. This CDR3 contains 16 residues. Germline V gives CDR1 SNHLY, CDR2 FYNNEI. V dropped 8 bases and J dropped 1; count of bases not matched to a gene: 11. The DNA of the CDR3 is TGTGCCAGCCCCCCCAGGGGGGGCTCATCTGGAAACACCATATATTTT. Its protein product is CASPPRGGSSGNTIYF.

The chain recombines TRBV18 with TRBJ2-7, with D perhaps TRBD2 (5 bases). Germline lookup yields CDR1 KGHSH and CDR2 LQKENI. This CDR3 has 14 residues. The V end lost 3 bases, the J end lost 6 bases, and 15 bases lay between the germline ends. The CDR3 sequence: CASSPLDLALEQYF. CDR3 sequence (DNA): TGTGCCAGCTCACCGCTGGACTTGGCCCTCGAGCAGTACTTC.

In this sample, this clone turned up a few times. The DNA for the CDR3 is TGTGCCAGCAGCTTCTACCAGGGGTCTGGAAACACCATATATTTT. This translates into CASSFYQGSGNTIYF. The chain uses TRBV7-2 and TRBJ1-3; tentative D call: TRBD1 (6 bases). This CDR3 contains 15 residues. The V gene's germline CDR1 is SGHTA and CDR2 FQGNSA. The V and J ends lost 3 bases and 1 base respectively, with 10 bases between them.

V usage is TRBV12-5 and J usage is TRBJ1-2; 7 positions match TRBD1. This CDR3 spans 14 amino acids. The V gene's germline CDR1 is LGHNT and CDR2 FRNRAP. With V trimmed by 2 bases and J by 8 bases, 8 bases remained unmatched. CDR3 in DNA: TGTGCTAGTGGTTTGCCCACAGGGGAAGGCGGCTACACCTTC. Encoded protein: CASGLPTGEGGYTF. Combining the CDR3 with reference TRBV12-5 and TRBJ1-2 gives the whole variable domain DARVTQTPRHKVTEMGQEVTMRCQPILGHNTVFWYRQTMMQGLELLAYFRNRAPLDDSGMPKDRFSAEMPDATLATLKIQPSEPRDSAVYFCASGLPTGEGGYTFGSGTRLTVV.